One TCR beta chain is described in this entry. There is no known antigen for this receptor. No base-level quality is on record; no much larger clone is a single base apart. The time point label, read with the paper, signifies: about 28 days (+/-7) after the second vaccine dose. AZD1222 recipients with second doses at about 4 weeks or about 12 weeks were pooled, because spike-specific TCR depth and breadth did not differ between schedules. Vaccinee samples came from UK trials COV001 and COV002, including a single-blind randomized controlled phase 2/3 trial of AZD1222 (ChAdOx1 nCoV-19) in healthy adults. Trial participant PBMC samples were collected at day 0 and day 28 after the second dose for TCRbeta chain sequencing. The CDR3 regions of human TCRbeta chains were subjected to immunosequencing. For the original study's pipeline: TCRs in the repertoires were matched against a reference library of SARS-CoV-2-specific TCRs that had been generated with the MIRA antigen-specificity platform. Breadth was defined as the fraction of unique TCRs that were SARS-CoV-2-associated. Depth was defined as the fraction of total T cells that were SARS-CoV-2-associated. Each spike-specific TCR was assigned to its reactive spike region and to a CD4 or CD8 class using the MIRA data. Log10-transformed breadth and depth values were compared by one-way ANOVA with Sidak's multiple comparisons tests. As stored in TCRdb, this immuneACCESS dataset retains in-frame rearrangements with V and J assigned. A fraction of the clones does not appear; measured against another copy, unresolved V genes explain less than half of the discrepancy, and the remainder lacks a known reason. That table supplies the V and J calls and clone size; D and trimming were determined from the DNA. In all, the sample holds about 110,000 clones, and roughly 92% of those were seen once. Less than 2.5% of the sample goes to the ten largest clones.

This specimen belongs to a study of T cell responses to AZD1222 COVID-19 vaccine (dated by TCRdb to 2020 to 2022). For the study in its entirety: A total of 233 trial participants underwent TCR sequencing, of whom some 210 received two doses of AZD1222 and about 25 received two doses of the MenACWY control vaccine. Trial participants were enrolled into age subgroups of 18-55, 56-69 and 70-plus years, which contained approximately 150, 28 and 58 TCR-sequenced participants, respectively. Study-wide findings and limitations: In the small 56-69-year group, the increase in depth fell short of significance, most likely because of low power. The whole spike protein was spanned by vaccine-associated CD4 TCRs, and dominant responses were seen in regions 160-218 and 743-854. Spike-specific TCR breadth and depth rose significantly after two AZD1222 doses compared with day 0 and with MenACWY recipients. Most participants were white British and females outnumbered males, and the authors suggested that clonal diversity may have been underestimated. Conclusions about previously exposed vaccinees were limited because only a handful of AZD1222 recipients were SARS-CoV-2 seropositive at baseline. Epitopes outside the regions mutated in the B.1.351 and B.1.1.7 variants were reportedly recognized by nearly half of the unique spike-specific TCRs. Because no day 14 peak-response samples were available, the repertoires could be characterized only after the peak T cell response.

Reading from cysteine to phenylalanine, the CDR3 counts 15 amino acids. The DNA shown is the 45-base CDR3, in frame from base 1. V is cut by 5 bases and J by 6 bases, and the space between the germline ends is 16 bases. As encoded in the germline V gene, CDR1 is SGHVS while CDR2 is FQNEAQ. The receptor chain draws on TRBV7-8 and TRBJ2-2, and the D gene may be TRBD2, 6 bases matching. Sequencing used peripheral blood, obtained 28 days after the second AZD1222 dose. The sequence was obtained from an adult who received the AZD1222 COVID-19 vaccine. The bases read TGTGCCAGCAGCCCAGGTGGAGGGGTTCCCGGGGAGCTGTTTTTT. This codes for CASSPGGGVPGELFF.